Below, 32 T cell receptor beta chains from the same sample are listed, as sequenced in a study of cytomegalovirus exposure and HLA in healthy donors. The PCR had 60 Vbeta and 13 Jbeta primers. Profiled with immunoSEQ multiplex PCR; TCRdb holds only in-frame clones, not every one. This table holds some 200,000 clones, about 81% found once. Specimen: PBMCs. All receptors derive from a young woman in good health and CMV-seronegative.

The DNA of the CDR3 is TGTGCCAGCAGGATGGGACAGGTTCAGTACTTC. Protein product: CASRMGQVQYF. J is TRBJ2-7 and V is TRBV6-1, with 8 bases that match TRBD1. This CDR3 is 11 amino acids long. CDR1 is MNHNS and CDR2 is SASEGT in the germline V gene. Trimming at V came to 6 bases and at J to 10 bases, leaving 5 bases not matched to a gene.

J is TRBJ1-3 and V is TRBV6-5, with D possibly matching TRBD1 (6 bases). This CDR3 has 15 amino acids. Trimming shortened V by 5 bases and J by 7 bases, and 18 bases separated the two germline ends. The V gene's germline CDR1 is MNHEY and CDR2 SVGAGI. The CDR3 sequence is CASSRRGASLNTIYF. CDR3 nucleotide sequence: TGTGCCAGCAGTCGTCGGGGGGCTTCTCTCAACACCATATATTTT.

The table lists this clone with a count of one. The CDR3, as DNA: TGTGCCAGCAGCCAAGGATCAAACAGGGATTCACCCCTCCACTTT. The encoded protein is CASSQGSNRDSPLHF. The chain carries TRBV4-2 and TRBJ1-6; D is possibly TRBD1 (6 bases). The V gene's germline CDR1 is LGHNA and CDR2 YNFKEQ. This CDR3 has 15 residues. Trimming left V 1 base short and J 8 bases short, with 12 bases between.

This chain joins TRBV6-1 and TRBJ2-7, with 12 bases aligning to TRBD1. V gave up 0 bases and J gave up 3 bases; unmatched junction bases: 6. CDR1 MNHNS and CDR2 SASEGT come from the germline V gene. The CDR3 runs to 17 residues. This CDR3 reads CASSEALGQGAFYEQYF. DNA of the CDR3: TGTGCCAGCAGTGAAGCTTTGGGACAGGGGGCTTTCTACGAGCAGTACTTC.

This chain uses TRBV7-6 with TRBJ2-6; D may be TRBD2 (7 bases). V was trimmed by 2 bases and J by 1 base, leaving 12 bases between them. The germline CDR1 and CDR2 sequences are SGHVS and FNYEAQ. The CDR3 loop spans 17 amino acids. CDR3 protein: CASSLPKGGSGANVLTF. The CDR3 DNA is TGTGCCAGCAGCTTACCCAAGGGGGGGTCTGGGGCCAACGTCCTGACTTTC.

The chain combines TRBV4-2 with TRBJ2-3; 10 nucleotides align to TRBD2. Trimming removed 0 bases from V and 4 bases from J; junction bases left unmatched: 16. CDR3 length equals 20 residues. In germline, CDR1 is LGHNA, CDR2 YNFKEQ. Here the CDR3 reads CASSQDTLVGLAVGADTQYF. The DNA for the CDR3 is TGTGCCAGCAGCCAAGATACCCTTGTCGGACTAGCGGTGGGAGCAGATACGCAGTATTTT.

The chain recombines TRBV7-2 with TRBJ2-1, with 13 bases that match TRBD2. Germline CDR1 SGHTA, CDR2 FQGNSA. Germline trimming cut 5 bases from V and 7 bases from J; bases unmatched to any gene: 5. The CDR3 contains 15 residues. In DNA, the CDR3 is TGTGCCAGCAGCCAACTAGCGGGAGGGGTTAATGAGCAGTTCTTC. Residues: CASSQLAGGVNEQFF.

V and J are TRBV5-1 and TRBJ1-6; 11 bases map to TRBD1. V trimming: 4 bases; J trimming: 9 bases; junction bases outside the gene matches: 3. Germline V gives CDR1 SGHRS, CDR2 YFSETQ. The CDR3 sequence is 14 residues long. The CDR3 DNA reads TGCGCCAGCAGCCAGGGACAGGGGGTTTCACCCCTCCACTTT. This sequence encodes CASSQGQGVSPLHF.

The V gene is TRBV4-1, the J gene TRBJ2-7; D unclear. The CDR3 totals 12 residues. The V gene lost 5 bases and the J gene lost 5 bases, with 10 bases spanning the gap. CDR1 and CDR2 from the germline V gene are MGHRA and YSYEKL. CDR3 residues: CASSKTEDEQYF. CDR3 sequence (DNA): TGCGCCAGCAGCAAGACCGAGGACGAGCAGTACTTC.

The chain combines TRBV18 with TRBJ2-7, with 8 bases that match TRBD1. Looked up from germline, CDR1 is KGHSH and CDR2 is LQKENI. The trim removed 3 bases at V and 0 bases at J, leaving 4 bases unmatched. There are 15 residues in the CDR3. CDR3 amino acids: CASSPSTGVSYEQYF. DNA of the CDR3: TGTGCCAGCTCACCGTCGACAGGGGTCTCCTACGAGCAGTACTTC.

The chain combines TRBV7-6 with TRBJ1-4; D not resolved. Germline assignment: CDR1 SGHVS and CDR2 FNYEAQ. Deletions cut 5 bases from V and 8 bases from J, with 21 bases between. The CDR3 is made up of 16 amino acids. CDR3 amino acids: CASSLRSSPAVEKLFF. The CDR3, as DNA: TGTGCCAGCAGCCTGCGGTCGAGCCCCGCGGTCGAAAAACTGTTTTTT.

This clone appeared once. The chain couples TRBV6-5 to TRBJ1-2; D is unresolved. Germline V gene data show CDR1 as MNHEY and CDR2 as SVGAGI. The germline V and J ends were trimmed by 2 bases and 7 bases, with 11 bases remaining between them. The CDR3 sequence is 13 residues long. The CDR3: CASSYTPEGGYTF. DNA for the CDR3: TGTGCCAGCAGTTACACTCCGGAGGGTGGCTACACCTTC.

A few counts support this clone. The J gene is TRBJ2-5, the V gene TRBV2, with D tentatively TRBD2 (6 bases). The CDR3 spans 14 residues. V lost 4 bases and J 5 bases, leaving 14 bases between the germline ends. Germline V CDR1 and CDR2: SNHLY, FYNNEI. The CDR3 reads CASSAGLQEETQYF. In nucleotides, the CDR3 is TGTGCCAGCAGTGCGGGACTGCAAGAGGAGACCCAGTACTTC.

J is TRBJ1-6 and V is TRBV15; D gene uncertain. CDR3 length: 13 residues. V was trimmed by 5 bases and J by 8 bases, leaving 10 bases between them. Germline assignment: CDR1 LNHNV and CDR2 YYDKDF (reference sequence). The CDR3 coding sequence is TGTGCCACCAGCTCGCTACTGCATTCACCCCTCCACTTT. Translation: CATSSLLHSPLHF.

The rearrangement uses TRBV7-8 and TRBJ1-4, with 7 bases that match TRBD1. After removal of 5 bases from V and 8 bases from J, the junction contained 11 bases not matched to a gene. The CDR3 has 15 amino acids. Germline V gene data show CDR1 as SGHVS and CDR2 as FQNEAQ. The CDR3 protein is CASSPRGGSQEKLFF. The CDR3 nucleotides are TGTGCCAGCAGCCCCAGAGGGGGCAGTCAGGAAAAACTGTTTTTT.

The chain uses TRBV29-1 and TRBJ1-1; the D gene is possibly TRBD1 (5 bases). The CDR3 has 14 residues. Trimming removed 6 bases from V and 2 bases from J, with 16 bases in between. CDR1 and CDR2 from the germline V gene are SQVTM and ANQGSEA. CDR3 protein: CSVPHGGTNTEAFF. The CDR3 DNA reads TGCAGCGTACCCCATGGGGGGACCAACACTGAAGCTTTCTTT.

The chain is built from TRBV7-9 and TRBJ1-2, with TRBD1 identical over 8 bases. The CDR3 is 16 residues long. CDR1 and CDR2 (germline): SEHNR, FQNEAQ (reference sequence). V lost 3 bases and J lost 4; bases outside the gene matches: 10. In DNA, the CDR3 is TGTGCCAGCAGCTTCGGACAGGGTGTAGAGGGCTATGGCTACACCTTC. This translates into CASSFGQGVEGYGYTF. The whole variable domain, filled in from reference TRBV7-9 and TRBJ1-2, reads DTGVSQNPRHKITKRGQNVTFRCDPISEHNRLYWYRQTLGQGPEFLTYFQNEAQLEKSRLLSDRFSAERPKGSFSTLEIQRTEQGDSAMYLCASSFGQGVEGYGYTFGSGTRLTVV.

This sequence joins TRBV19 and TRBJ2-4; 7 nucleotides line up with TRBD1. The CDR3 loop spans 15 amino acids. The V segment lost 6 bases and the J segment 3 bases; nucleotides outside the gene matches: 8. The V gene's germline CDR1 is LNHDA and CDR2 SQIVND (reference sequence). CDR3: CASRSSRDSKNIQYF. The DNA of the CDR3 is TGTGCCAGTAGGAGCAGCCGGGACAGCAAAAACATTCAGTACTTC.

The chain links TRBV19 to TRBJ2-5; the D is unclear. V was trimmed by 1 base and J by 0 bases, leaving 9 bases between them. This CDR3 comprises 15 residues. Germline V CDR1 and CDR2: LNHDA, SQIVND (reference sequence). The CDR3 nucleotides read TGTGCCAGTAGTATAGGAGCGAGATACCAAGAGACCCAGTACTTC. It specifies CASSIGARYQETQYF.

V usage is TRBV9 and J usage is TRBJ1-2, with TRBD1 matching over 8 bases. CDR3 size: 15 residues. The germline CDR1 and CDR2 sequences are SGDLS and YYNGEE. J was trimmed by 5 bases and V by 3 bases; bases with no gene match: 9. This CDR3 reads CASSASDRGVYGYTF. The CDR3 DNA reads as TGTGCCAGCAGCGCCTCCGACAGGGGTGTATATGGCTACACCTTC.

Concerning this clone itself: This specimen includes other DNA sequences encoding the same CDR3. The chain recombines TRBV6-5 with TRBJ1-2, with D possibly being TRBD1 (5 bases). V was pared by 0 bases and J by 8 bases, with 13 bases between. Germline-derived CDR1 and CDR2 are MNHEY and SVGAGI. The CDR3 loop spans 14 amino acids. The CDR3: CASSYSGGGEGYTF. CDR3 in DNA: TGTGCCAGCAGTTACTCTGGAGGAGGGGAGGGCTACACCTTC.

The chain carries TRBV7-8 and TRBJ1-1, with D unclear. V was shortened by 4 bases and J by 6 bases, with 6 bases between the two germline ends. CDR3 length: 11 residues. Germline V gives CDR1 SGHVS, CDR2 FQNEAQ. In DNA, the CDR3 is TGTGCCAGCAGCTCTGGCCCTGAAGCTTTCTTT. Its translation: CASSSGPEAFF.

This rearrangement joins TRBV5-1 to TRBJ2-7; a possible D gene is TRBD1 (6 bases). The V end lost 0 bases, the J end lost 5 bases, and 15 bases lay between the germline ends. This CDR3 is 15 amino acids long. The V gene's germline CDR1 is SGHRS and CDR2 YFSETQ. This CDR3 reads CASSLGAGVMDEQYF. Written as DNA, the CDR3 is TGCGCCAGCAGCTTGGGTGCAGGGGTAATGGACGAGCAGTACTTC.

This rearrangement joins TRBV28 to TRBJ1-3, with D hard to call. CDR3 size: 15 residues. CDR1 MDHEN and CDR2 SYDVKM come from the germline V gene. V lost 6 bases and J 4 bases, leaving 16 bases between the germline ends. The CDR3 DNA follows: TGTGCCAGCAGCTCCCCCCAGGCCCTCGGAAACACCATATATTTT. It yields the protein CASSSPQALGNTIYF.

This clone has just one count. The chain has TRBV18 and TRBJ1-3; no firm D call. The ends were cut back, 0 bases at V and 1 base at J, with 7 bases in the middle. Germline V lookup: CDR1 KGHSH, CDR2 LQKENI. This CDR3 is built from 15 residues. CDR3 sequence (DNA): TGTGCCAGCTCACCACCAGTGGCATCTGGAAACACCATATATTTT. Translation gives CASSPPVASGNTIYF. Complete variable domain (other parts from reference TRBV18 and TRBJ1-3): NAGVMQNPRHLVRRRGQEARLRCSPMKGHSHVYWYRQLPEEGLKFMVYLQKENIIDESGMPKERFSAEFPKEGPSILRIQQVVRGDSAAYFCASSPPVASGNTIYFGEGSWLTVV.

The chain combines TRBV11-2 with TRBJ1-2, with 10 bases matching TRBD1. After removal of 5 bases from V and 8 bases from J, the junction contained 11 bases not matched to a gene. CDR1 SGHAT and CDR2 FQNNGV come from the germline V gene. The CDR3 contains 15 residues. In DNA form, the CDR3 reads TGTGCCAGCAGCCCACCCCGGGACAGGGGTTGGGGCTACACCTTC. Translation: CASSPPRDRGWGYTF.

This chain connects TRBV7-9 to TRBJ1-3, with D unclear. V lost 0 bases to trimming and J lost 2 bases, with 11 bases between them. Germline V gene lookup returns CDR1 SEHNR and CDR2 FQNEAQ (reference sequence). The CDR3 sequence is 16 residues long. CDR3: CASSLAQVLTGNTIYF. The CDR3 DNA reads as TGTGCCAGCAGCTTAGCTCAGGTCCTCACTGGAAACACCATATATTTT.

This clone was detected once. V is TRBV5-1 and J is TRBJ2-7; D uncertain. Between the trimmed V and J ends, which lost 1 base and 1 base, there was a span of 12 bases. The V gene's germline CDR1 is SGHRS and CDR2 YFSETQ. This CDR3 has 15 amino acids. The CDR3 region has the DNA TGCGCCAGCAGCTTGCCGCACAGACCATCCTACGAGCAGTACTTC. It translates to CASSLPHRPSYEQYF.

V is TRBV7-9 and J is TRBJ2-1; TRBD2 agrees at 8 bases. Germline CDR1 SEHNR, CDR2 FQNEAQ (reference sequence). The CDR3 has 15 residues. J was trimmed by 8 bases and V by 5 bases; bases with no gene match: 11. CDR3 amino acids: CASSTYGVSGDEQFF. The DNA for the CDR3 is TGTGCCAGCAGCACGTACGGGGTTAGCGGGGATGAGCAGTTCTTC.

This sequence joins TRBV7-9 and TRBJ2-5; D is perhaps TRBD2 (5 bases). V was shortened by 0 bases and J by 4 bases, with 12 bases between the two germline ends. CDR1 SEHNR and CDR2 FQNEAQ come from the germline V gene (reference sequence). CDR3 length: 15 residues. The CDR3 spells CASSLAYGERETQYF. DNA for the CDR3: TGTGCCAGCAGCTTAGCGTACGGGGAGCGAGAGACCCAGTACTTC.

The J gene is TRBJ2-5, the V gene TRBV18; D is perhaps TRBD1 (5 bases). Trimming left V 0 bases short and J 4 bases short, with 9 bases between. Germline V gene lookup returns CDR1 KGHSH and CDR2 LQKENI. This CDR3 region has 14 residues. The chain's CDR3 is CASSPPSGLETQYF. The CDR3 coding sequence is TGTGCCAGCTCACCACCGTCAGGGCTAGAGACCCAGTACTTC.

The chain employs TRBV27 and TRBJ2-1, with TRBD2 identical over 12 bases. The CDR3 spans 17 residues. Germline V gives CDR1 MNHEY, CDR2 SMNVEV (reference sequence). J lost 10 bases, V lost 5 bases, and 15 bases had no gene match. CDR3: CASSTRLAGEPKAEQFF. The CDR3 nucleotides read TGTGCCAGCAGTACGCGACTAGCGGGGGAGCCTAAGGCAGAGCAGTTCTTC.